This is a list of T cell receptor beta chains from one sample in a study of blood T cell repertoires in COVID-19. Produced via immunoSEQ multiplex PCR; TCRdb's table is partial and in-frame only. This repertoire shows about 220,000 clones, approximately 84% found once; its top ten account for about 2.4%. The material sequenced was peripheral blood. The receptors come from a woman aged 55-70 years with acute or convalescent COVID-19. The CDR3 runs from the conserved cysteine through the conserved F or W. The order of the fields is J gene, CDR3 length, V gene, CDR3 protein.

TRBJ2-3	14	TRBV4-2	CASSAGFSTDTQYF
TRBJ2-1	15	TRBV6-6	CASSYHGGGGDEQFF
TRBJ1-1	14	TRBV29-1	CSVDWTGANTEAFF
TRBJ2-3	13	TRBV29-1	CSVEKDYADTQYF
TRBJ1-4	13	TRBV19	CASSRQVNEKLFF
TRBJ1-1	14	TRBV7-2	CASSLDAGFVEAFF
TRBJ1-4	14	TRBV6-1	CASSEGWTVEKLFF
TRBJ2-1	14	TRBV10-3	CAIRDPGGYNEQFF
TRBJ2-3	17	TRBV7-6	CASSYSLPSAGTDTQYF
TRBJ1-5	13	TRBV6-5	CASRVGLNQPQHF
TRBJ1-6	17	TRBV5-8	CASSLDGRVGYNSPLHF
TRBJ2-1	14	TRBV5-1	CASSLADIYNEQFF
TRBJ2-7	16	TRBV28	CASSPTSGGRSYEQYF
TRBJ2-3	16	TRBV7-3	CASSLTRDRGTDTQYF
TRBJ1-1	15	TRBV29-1	CSGWDRGRGNTEAFF
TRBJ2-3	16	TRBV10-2	CASSPGPGFGTDTQYF
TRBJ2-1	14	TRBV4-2	CASSQVDRDNEQFF
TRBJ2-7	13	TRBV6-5	CASDSTRGNEQYF
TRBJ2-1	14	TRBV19	CASSSRMAYNEQFF
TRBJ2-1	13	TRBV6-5	CASSFRGGNEQFF
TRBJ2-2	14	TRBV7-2	CASNRASNTGELFF
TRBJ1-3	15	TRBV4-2	CASSQSGGGGNTIYF
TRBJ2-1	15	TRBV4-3	CASSQTGTSYNEQFF
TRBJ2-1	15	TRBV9	CASSAPTSGGNEQFF
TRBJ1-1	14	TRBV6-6	CASSNTEMNTEAFF
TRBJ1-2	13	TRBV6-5	CASSYDLGGGYTF
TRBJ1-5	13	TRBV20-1	CSASSTVGQPQHF
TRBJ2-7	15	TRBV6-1	CASSEGWGYSYEQYF
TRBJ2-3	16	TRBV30	CAWSALAGGLTDTQYF
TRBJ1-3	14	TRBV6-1	CASSERTGVNTIYF
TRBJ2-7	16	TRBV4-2	CASSQETSGVLTEQYF
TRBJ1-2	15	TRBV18	CASSPGQGNPYGYTF
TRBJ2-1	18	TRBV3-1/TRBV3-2	CASSQGRLAGGRGDEQFF
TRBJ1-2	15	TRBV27	CASSPVWGQNYGYTF
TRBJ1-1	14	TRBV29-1	CSVEDQRPTPEAFF
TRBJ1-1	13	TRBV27	CASRKQGPTEAFF
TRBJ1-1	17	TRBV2	CASMSEVLPPLNTEAFF
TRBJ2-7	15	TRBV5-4	CASRKDRPSSYEQYF
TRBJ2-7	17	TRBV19	CASSRTSGGDVGYEQYF
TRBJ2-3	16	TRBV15	CATSRGTSGSTDTQYF
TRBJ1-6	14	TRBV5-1	CASGIGGNNSPLHF
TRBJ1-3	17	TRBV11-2	CASGMGQSHFSGNTIYF
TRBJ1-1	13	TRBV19	CASISRGAGEAFF
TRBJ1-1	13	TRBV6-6	CASSNREGSEAFF
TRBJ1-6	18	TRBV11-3	CASSPKDGTGDDNSPLHF
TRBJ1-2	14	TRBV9	CASSEQGTGYGYTF
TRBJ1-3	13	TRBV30	CAWIAGSGNTIYF
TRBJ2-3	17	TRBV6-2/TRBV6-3	CASSFVPSRGDTDTQYF
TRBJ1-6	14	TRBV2	CASSLGQANSPLHF
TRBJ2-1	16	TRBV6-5	CASSSRVSDSYNEQFF
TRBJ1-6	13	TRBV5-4	CASSLWGDSPLHF
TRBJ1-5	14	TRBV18	CASSPARGRQPQHF
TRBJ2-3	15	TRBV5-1	CASRSSGGPTDTQYF